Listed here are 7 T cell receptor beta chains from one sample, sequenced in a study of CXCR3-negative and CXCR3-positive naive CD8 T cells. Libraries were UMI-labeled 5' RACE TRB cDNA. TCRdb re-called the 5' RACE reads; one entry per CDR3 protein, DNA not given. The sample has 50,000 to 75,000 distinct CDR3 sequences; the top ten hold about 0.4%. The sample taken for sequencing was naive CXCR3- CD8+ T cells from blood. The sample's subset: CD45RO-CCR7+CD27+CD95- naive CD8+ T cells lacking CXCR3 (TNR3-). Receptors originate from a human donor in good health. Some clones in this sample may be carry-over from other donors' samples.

The CDR3 loop is CASSLLVETGELFF. V usage is TRBV7-6 and J usage is TRBJ2-2. Germline-derived CDR1 and CDR2 are SGHVS and FNYEAQ. This CDR3 region has 14 residues.

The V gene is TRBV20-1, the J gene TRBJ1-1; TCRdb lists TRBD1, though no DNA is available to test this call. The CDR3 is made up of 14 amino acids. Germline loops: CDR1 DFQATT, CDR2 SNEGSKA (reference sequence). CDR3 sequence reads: CSARGRQGQSEAFF.

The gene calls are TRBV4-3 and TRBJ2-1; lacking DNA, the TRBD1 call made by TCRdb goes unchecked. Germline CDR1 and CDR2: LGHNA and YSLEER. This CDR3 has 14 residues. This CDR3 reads CASSPGQGLNEQFF.

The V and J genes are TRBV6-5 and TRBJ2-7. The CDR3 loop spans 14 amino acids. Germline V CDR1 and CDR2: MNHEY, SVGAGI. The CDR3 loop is CASSYPGSSYEQYF.

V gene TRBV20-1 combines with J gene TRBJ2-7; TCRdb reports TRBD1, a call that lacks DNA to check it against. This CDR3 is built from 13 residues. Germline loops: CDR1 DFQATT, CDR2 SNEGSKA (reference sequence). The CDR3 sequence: CSAGEGGDYEQYF.

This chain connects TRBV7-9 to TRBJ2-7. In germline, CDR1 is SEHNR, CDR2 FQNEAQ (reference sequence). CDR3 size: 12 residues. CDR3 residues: CASSLVEYEQYF.

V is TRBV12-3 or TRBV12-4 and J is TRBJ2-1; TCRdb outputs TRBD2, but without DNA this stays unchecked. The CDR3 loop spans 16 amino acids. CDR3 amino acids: CASSEGISGRAHEQFF.